The clone carrying this T cell receptor beta chain was counted between two and nine times. The antigen is undetermined. The V and J ends lost 3 bases and 4 bases respectively, with 13 bases between them. The germline gives CDR1 KGHSH, CDR2 LQKENI. This CDR3 spans 15 amino acids. Barcoded TCR alpha and TCR beta cDNA libraries with UMIs came from 5'RACE using constant-segment primers. MiXCR was run by TCRdb on the 5' RACE reads, yielding one entry per CDR3 protein. This table has 350,000 to 500,000 distinct CDR3 sequences, 15% to 20% appearing once. This sample stems from a study of T-cell memory formation after mild COVID-19. Study-level information: Largely donor-specific TCR clusters were found. Study-level results: The finding that pre-infection memory included some responding clones suggested that cross-reactive memory joined. Mostly located in CM and EM were contracting CD4+ clones, with contracting CD8+ clones located in EMRA.

Sequencing was done on a sample of PBMCs or a T cell subset sorted from them (not recorded which). The sequence was obtained from a man aged 18-30 years who had mild COVID-19 (a few samples of this study predate the infection). Cell type and time point are not known. The chain carries TRBV18 and TRBJ2-1, with D maybe TRBD2 (6 bases). CDR3 in DNA: TGTGCCAGCTCACCTCTGACGGGGGTATACAATGAGCAGTTCTTC. Translation: CASSPLTGVYNEQFF.